What follows are 9 T cell receptor beta chains derived from one specimen sequenced in a study of T cells in Graves' hyperthyroidism and ophthalmopathy. Amplified regions were TCR beta CDR3 sequences from RNA transcripts. When the TCR CDR3 underwent first-round RT-PCR, the HTBI primer set was used. TCRdb itself ran the multiplex PCR reads through MiXCR, one entry per CDR3 protein. The repertoire has hundreds of thousands of distinct CDR3 sequences, approximately 25% of them found once; the top ten carry roughly 12%. The material sequenced was blood. Receptor source: a woman aged 25-40 years with Graves' ophthalmopathy.

The sample holds a few counts of this clonotype. The chain links TRBV12-3 or TRBV12-4 to TRBJ1-5, with 7 nucleotides matching TRBD1. The CDR3 covers 12 residues. Losses at the gene ends were 4 bases for V and 6 bases for J; bases not matched to a gene: 0. DNA for the CDR3: TGTGCCAGCAGTTGGGACAGTCAGCCCCAGCATTTT. It is translated as CASSWDSQPQHF.

V and J are TRBV12-3 or TRBV12-4 and TRBJ2-7; D might be TRBD2 (5 bases). The germline V and J ends were trimmed by 4 bases and 3 bases, with 13 bases remaining between them. The CDR3 sequence is 14 residues long. CDR3 coding DNA: TGTGCCAGCAGTTCCCCCTGGACTCGCTACGAGCAGTACTTC. It translates to CASSSPWTRYEQYF.

This clonotype was seen repeatedly, ten times or more. The chain links TRBV19 to TRBJ1-1, with TRBD1 matching over 10 bases. Trimming took 3 bases from V and 3 from J; bases not matched to a gene: 4. The CDR3 consists of 15 residues. Per germline, CDR1 LNHDA and CDR2 SQIVND (reference sequence). In DNA form, the CDR3 reads TGTGCCAGTAGTATTTTTGGGACAGGGGACACTGAAGCTTTCTTT. Encoded protein: CASSIFGTGDTEAFF.

This clonotype was found many times. This chain links TRBV27 with TRBJ1-1; D unclear. Trimming shortened V by 8 bases and J by 0 bases, and 7 bases separated the two germline ends. The V gene's germline CDR1 is MNHEY and CDR2 SMNVEV (reference sequence). The length of the CDR3 is 12 residues. The CDR3 DNA follows: TGTGCCAGCCGGTCTATGAACACTGAAGCTTTCTTT. It codes for CASRSMNTEAFF.

This chain uses TRBV20-1 with TRBJ1-1, with D uncertain. In germline, CDR1 is DFQATT, CDR2 SNEGSKA (reference sequence). The CDR3 sequence is 12 residues long. Trimming left V 5 bases short and J 1 base short, with 8 bases between. The CDR3 DNA follows: TGCAGTGCTCCAGACGAGAACACTGAAGCTTTCTTT. This sequence encodes CSAPDENTEAFF.

The rearrangement joins TRBV5-1 to TRBJ2-7; 8 bases match TRBD2. CDR3 size: 16 residues. In germline, CDR1 is SGHRS, CDR2 YFSETQ. J was trimmed by 2 bases and V by 0 bases; bases with no gene match: 7. CDR3 sequence: CASSLGASGPTYEQYF. CDR3 DNA: TGCGCCAGCAGCTTGGGAGCTAGCGGGCCGACCTACGAGCAGTACTTC.

This clonotype occurred many times. CDR3 coding DNA: TGTGCCAGCAGTTTAGACACCGGATCCTATAATTCACCCCTCCACTTT. It encodes CASSLDTGSYNSPLHF. This chain connects TRBV12-3 or TRBV12-4 to TRBJ1-6; D is ambiguous. The V end was cut by 1 base, the J end by 1 base, with 8 bases between. This CDR3 is built from 16 residues.

In DNA, the CDR3 is TGCGCCAGCAGCTTACGGGGATCACTAGCCAAAAACATTCAGTACTTC. Translated: CASSLRGSLAKNIQYF. The chain combines TRBV5-1 with TRBJ2-4, with D possibly TRBD2 on 5 matching bases. With 2 bases removed from V and 0 bases from J, the gap between germline ends came to 12 bases. The CDR3 covers 16 residues. Germline loops: CDR1 SGHRS, CDR2 YFSETQ.

This clonotype has at least ten counts. The rearrangement joins TRBV10-3 to TRBJ2-7; D perhaps matches TRBD1 (5 bases). This CDR3 contains 14 residues. The germline gives CDR1 ENHRY, CDR2 SYGVKD. V lost 0 bases to trimming and J lost 4 bases, with 10 bases between them. This CDR3 is CAISESNGQYEQYF. DNA for the CDR3: TGTGCCATCAGTGAGTCTAATGGACAATACGAGCAGTACTTC.